A single sample is the source of the 32 T cell receptor beta chains below, sequenced in a study of blood T cells in healthy people across ages. Alongside a J-beta primer mix, a sample-barcoded 5' primer served in a second PCR lasting roughly 7 to 11 cycles. TCRdb passed the 5' RACE reads through MiXCR, listing each CDR3 protein once. Of roughly 800,000 distinct CDR3 sequences in the sample, about 34% were seen once. Source material: blood. The receptors come from a man between 18 and 35 years old in good health.

Points on this clonotype: A much larger clone is a single base away; this may be a read error. CDR3 sequence: CASSEQGWPFYGYTF. The DNA for the CDR3 is TGTGCCAGCAGCGAACAGGGTTGGCCTTTCTATGGCTACACCTTC. The V gene is TRBV27, the J gene TRBJ1-2, with D tentatively TRBD1 (6 bases). This CDR3 has 15 amino acids. CDR1 MNHEY and CDR2 SMNVEV come from the germline V gene (reference sequence). V lost 6 bases and J lost 4, with 18 bases in between.

This clonotype was counted a single time. The J gene is TRBJ1-6, the V gene TRBV7-2; D possibly corresponds to TRBD1 (5 bases). Germline V CDR1 and CDR2: SGHTA, FQGNSA. The CDR3 totals 14 residues. With 5 bases removed from V and 10 bases from J, the gap between germline ends came to 15 bases. The CDR3 region is CASSQASEGSPLHF. Here the CDR3 DNA reads TGTGCCAGCAGCCAGGCAAGCGAGGGGTCACCCCTCCACTTT.

The genes are TRBV20-1 and TRBJ1-1, with 7 nucleotides matching TRBD1. The CDR3 has 15 amino acids. V was clipped by 7 bases and J by 4 bases; unmatched bases: 15. The germline CDR1 and CDR2 sequences are DFQATT and SNEGSKA (reference sequence). The CDR3: CSVKGAPRHITEAFF. The CDR3 nucleotides are TGCAGTGTTAAGGGGGCGCCCCGGCATATCACTGAAGCTTTCTTT.

CDR3 region: CAWSGDRGNYGYTF. For the CDR3, the DNA is TGTGCCTGGAGTGGGGACAGGGGGAACTATGGCTACACCTTC. The V call is TRBV30, the J call TRBJ1-2; 11 positions match TRBD1. The length of the CDR3 is 14 residues. V shed 1 base and J 2 bases; nucleotides not matched to a gene: 0. Germline-derived CDR1 and CDR2 are GTSNPN and SVGIG (reference sequence).

The chain employs TRBV27 and TRBJ1-1, with TRBD1 identical over 7 bases. Per the germline V gene, CDR1 is MNHEY and CDR2 is SMNVEV (reference sequence). The CDR3 sequence is 15 residues long. The J segment lost 1 base and the V segment lost 2 bases, leaving 4 bases of the junction unmatched. The CDR3 nucleotides read TGTGCCAGCAGTTTAGGGCAGGGGGAGAACACTGAAGCTTTCTTT. It is translated as CASSLGQGENTEAFF.

Many counts were recorded for this clonotype. V is TRBV6-1 and J is TRBJ2-1; TRBD2 aligns across 11 bases. V lost 5 bases, J lost 8 bases, and 8 bases stayed unmatched. The CDR3 has 15 amino acids. CDR1 and CDR2 from the germline V gene are MNHNS and SASEGT. CDR3: CASSSSGGAWDEQFF. CDR3 nucleotides: TGTGCCAGCAGTAGTAGCGGGGGGGCCTGGGATGAGCAGTTCTTC.

This clonotype occurred a few times. This sequence joins TRBV20-1 and TRBJ2-3, with D unresolved. Trimming removed 3 bases from V and 2 bases from J, with 6 bases in between. In germline, CDR1 is DFQATT, CDR2 SNEGSKA (reference sequence). This CDR3 is 12 amino acids long. The DNA of the CDR3 is TGCAGTGCTAGGAAGCCCACAGATACGCAGTATTTT. The encoded protein is CSARKPTDTQYF.

A few counts support this clonotype. The chain uses TRBV6-5 and TRBJ1-2, with 7 positions matching TRBD1. The trim removed 10 bases at V and 4 bases at J, leaving 12 bases unmatched. Germline V gene data show CDR1 as MNHEY and CDR2 as SVGAGI. This CDR3 spans 14 amino acids. The CDR3 here is CATQRGAGGYGYTF. In DNA form, the CDR3 reads TGTGCCACCCAAAGGGGGGCAGGGGGCTATGGCTACACCTTC.

This clonotype appeared a few times. The chain is built from TRBV2 and TRBJ1-2; unclear D gene. Trimming took off 6 bases at V and 0 bases at J, with 11 bases between the two ends. Germline-derived CDR1 and CDR2 are SNHLY and FYNNEI. This CDR3 is 14 amino acids long. The DNA for the CDR3 is TGTGCCAGCAGCCGGGAGGGAGCTAACTATGGCTACACCTTC. This encodes CASSREGANYGYTF. The full variable domain, rest sourced from reference TRBV2 and TRBJ1-2, is EPEVTQTPSHQVTQMGQEVILRCVPISNHLYFYWYRQILGQKVEFLVSFYNNEISEKSEIFDDQFSVERPDGSNFTLKIRSTKLEDSAMYFCASSREGANYGYTFGSGTRLTVV.

V and J are TRBV29-1 and TRBJ2-2, with TRBD2 as a possible D gene (6 bases). Trimming pared 7 bases from V and 4 bases from J, leaving 7 bases between. The CDR3 consists of 11 residues. Germline V lookup: CDR1 SQVTM, CDR2 ANQGSEA. CDR3 amino acids: CSGGGTGELFF. CDR3 bases: TGCAGCGGGGGAGGCACCGGGGAGCTGTTTTTT.

This clonotype was detected only once. The rearrangement uses TRBV25-1 and TRBJ1-5; no reliable D call. Germline V CDR1 and CDR2: MGHDK, SYGVNS. CDR3 length equals 15 residues. V lost 2 bases to trimming and J lost 1 base, with 9 bases between them. The CDR3 sequence is CASSEGRESNQPQHF. CDR3 in DNA: TGTGCCAGCAGTGAAGGGAGGGAGAGCAATCAGCCCCAGCATTTT.

The chain recombines TRBV4-1 with TRBJ2-3; perhaps TRBD2 as D (6 bases). V lost 6 bases, J lost 0 bases, and 13 bases lay in between. This CDR3 has 15 residues. Germline loops: CDR1 MGHRA, CDR2 YSYEKL. CDR3 DNA sequence: TGCGCCAGCAGAAGACCGGGGGTAAGCACAGATACGCAGTATTTT. Its translation is CASRRPGVSTDTQYF.

This clonotype was seen a handful of times. The rearrangement joins TRBV5-1 to TRBJ2-7; no reliable D call. Between the trimmed V and J ends, which lost 5 bases and 0 bases, there was a span of 15 bases. The CDR3 contains 15 residues. The germline CDR1 and CDR2 sequences are SGHRS and YFSETQ. CDR3 loop: CASRLAFDDSYEQYF. The CDR3 DNA reads TGCGCCAGCAGGCTTGCCTTTGACGACTCCTACGAGCAGTACTTC.

This clonotype appeared once. V usage is TRBV20-1 and J usage is TRBJ1-4; TRBD1 matches at 10 bases. Germline trimming cut 6 bases from V and 10 bases from J; bases unmatched to any gene: 8. Per the germline V gene, CDR1 is DFQATT and CDR2 is SNEGSKA (reference sequence). The length of the CDR3 is 13 residues. This CDR3 reads CSALGTGDGKLFF. The CDR3 DNA reads as TGCAGTGCACTTGGGACAGGGGACGGAAAACTGTTTTTT.

This clonotype appeared a few times. The CDR3 loop reads CASSLGTVSYNEQYF. Written as DNA, the CDR3 is TGTGCCAGCAGCTTAGGTACAGTTTCCTACAATGAGCAGTACTTC. The genes are TRBV5-6 and TRBJ2-1; D gene uncertain. The J call may not be correct, given that the DNA end is closer to TRBJ2-7. The CDR3 totals 15 residues. From germline, CDR1 is SGHDT and CDR2 YYEEEE.

This clonotype was counted many times. This chain joins TRBV2 and TRBJ2-1, with D hard to call. The germline V gene has CDR1 SNHLY and CDR2 FYNNEI. This CDR3 spans 11 amino acids. V lost 6 bases and J 7 bases, leaving 7 bases between the germline ends. CDR3 bases: TGTGCCAGCAGCGCACAAAATGAGCAGTTCTTC. It yields the protein CASSAQNEQFF.

The rearrangement joins TRBV2 to TRBJ2-7, with D perhaps being TRBD1 or TRBD2 (7 bases each). The CDR3 is 14 residues long. The V end lost 7 bases, the J end lost 1 base, and 14 bases lay between the germline ends. Per the germline V gene, CDR1 is SNHLY and CDR2 is FYNNEI. CDR3 DNA sequence: TGTGCCAGCATATCTCAGGGGGGGTCCTACGAGCAGTACTTC. It specifies CASISQGGSYEQYF.

This clonotype was observed a handful of times. V gene TRBV2 combines with J gene TRBJ1-2; D gene ambiguous. The CDR3 is 13 residues long. V was pared by 5 bases and J by 8 bases, with 15 bases between. Germline CDR1 reads SNHLY; CDR2 reads FYNNEI. The CDR3 loop is CASSQNSLGGYTF. CDR3 sequence (DNA): TGTGCCAGCAGTCAAAACAGCTTGGGGGGCTACACCTTC.

This rearrangement joins TRBV6-1 to TRBJ2-7, with 7 bases matching TRBD1. The J call may be wrong; the DNA end is better matched by TRBJ2-4. Germline-derived CDR1 and CDR2 are MNHNS and SASEGT. CDR3 size: 14 residues. CDR3 protein: CASSEVGTASIQYF. The CDR3 nucleotides read TGTGCCAGCAGTGAAGTCGGGACAGCTTCCATTCAGTACTTC.

This clonotype was seen ten or more times. The chain has TRBV5-1 and TRBJ2-7, with D unresolved. Trimming shortened V by 3 bases and J by 3 bases, and 13 bases separated the two germline ends. The CDR3 runs to 14 residues. Per germline, CDR1 SGHRS and CDR2 YFSETQ. The CDR3 protein is CASSSTGRSYEQYF. CDR3 DNA: TGCGCCAGCAGCTCGACTGGACGGAGCTACGAGCAGTACTTC.

J is TRBJ1-6 and V is TRBV21-1; TRBD1 was called by the table and not checked on the DNA. TRBV21-1 is a pseudogene segment. This CDR3 has 17 amino acids. In DNA, the CDR3 is TGTGCCAGCAGCGGACCCGGGACAGGGGACTATAATTCACCCCTCCACTTT. Its protein product is CASSGPGTGDYNSPLHF.

This clonotype was counted only a few times. This sequence joins TRBV7-9 and TRBJ1-4; D ambiguous. V lost 1 base to trimming and J lost 7 bases, with 16 bases between them. The CDR3 consists of 16 residues. The V gene's germline CDR1 is SEHNR and CDR2 FQNEAQ (reference sequence). This CDR3 is CASSLGWDLTSEKLFF. The CDR3 region has the DNA TGTGCCAGCAGCTTAGGTTGGGATCTAACGAGTGAAAAACTGTTTTTT.

This clonotype was picked up a small number of times. The V and J genes are TRBV5-1 and TRBJ2-7, with TRBD2 identical over 11 bases. After removal of 3 bases from V and 7 bases from J, the junction contained 9 bases not matched to a gene. Germline V gives CDR1 SGHRS, CDR2 YFSETQ. CDR3 length: 15 residues. The CDR3 loop is CASSSMTSGVDEQYF. Here the CDR3 DNA reads TGCGCCAGCAGCTCTATGACTAGCGGGGTGGATGAGCAGTACTTC.

This clonotype came up many times. This chain connects TRBV4-1 to TRBJ2-1; the match to TRBD2 covers 13 bases. Germline values: CDR1 MGHRA, CDR2 YSYEKL. The CDR3 covers 18 residues. V dropped 3 bases and J dropped 0; count of bases not matched to a gene: 5. CDR3 region: CASSHSLAGGLSYNEQFF. The CDR3 DNA reads TGCGCCAGCAGCCATTCACTAGCGGGGGGGCTCTCCTACAATGAGCAGTTCTTC.

A remark on this clonotype: One junction end disagrees with the germline gene, perhaps due to a read error. The chain links TRBV5-1 to TRBJ2-3; 10 nucleotides match TRBD2. The germline gives CDR1 SGHRS, CDR2 YFSETQ. This CDR3 has 15 amino acids. CDR3 in DNA: TGCGCCAGCTCCTCTAGCGGGGGTAGCATAGATACGCAGTATTTT. This codes for CASSSSGGSIDTQYF.

The chain employs TRBV12-3 or TRBV12-4 and TRBJ1-2; perhaps TRBD1 as D (6 bases). Trimming cost V 4 bases and J 5 bases, with 20 bases left between them. The CDR3 has 16 amino acids. CDR3 sequence reads: CASSSLGRGTEYGYTF. CDR3 sequence (DNA): TGTGCCAGCAGTTCTCTAGGTAGGGGGACCGAGTATGGCTACACCTTC.

This clonotype was picked up a small number of times. The DNA of the CDR3 is TGCAGTGGGGGGCGGAGCACTGAAGCTTTCTTT. Protein: CSGGRSTEAFF. The chain is built from TRBV20-1 and TRBJ1-1; tentative D call: TRBD1 (6 bases). There are 11 residues in the CDR3. Germline loops: CDR1 DFQATT, CDR2 SNEGSKA (reference sequence). V was cut by 7 bases and J by 4 bases, with 10 bases left in between.

This clonotype was detected ten times or more. The chain combines TRBV10-3 with TRBJ2-7; D not resolved. With 2 bases removed from V and 6 bases from J, the gap between germline ends came to 5 bases. Germline CDR1 is ENHRY and CDR2 is SYGVKD. CDR3 length: 11 residues. The CDR3 DNA sequence: TGTGCCATCAGTGAGATACGCGAGCAGTACTTC. This gives the protein CAISEIREQYF.

This clonotype was seen a handful of times. The chain combines TRBV10-3 with TRBJ2-7; D not resolved. The V and J ends lost 8 bases and 2 bases respectively, with 13 bases between them. Germline values: CDR1 ENHRY, CDR2 SYGVKD. CDR3 length: 13 amino acids. The CDR3 loop reads CAIWDEKAYEQYF. CDR3 coding DNA: TGTGCCATCTGGGATGAAAAAGCCTACGAGCAGTACTTC.

This clonotype was seen at least ten times. This chain connects TRBV27 to TRBJ1-2; 7 bases are a match to TRBD1. The V gene end was trimmed by 5 bases and the J gene end by 5 bases; junction bases not matched to a gene: 11. The CDR3 covers 15 residues. Germline V gene data show CDR1 as MNHEY and CDR2 as SMNVEV (reference sequence). CDR3 in DNA: TGTGCCAGCAGTCCCCGACAGGGAAGAGCGTATGGCTACACCTTC. Translated, it gives CASSPRQGRAYGYTF.

This clonotype showed up many times. The rearrangement uses TRBV12-3 or TRBV12-4 and TRBJ2-1; 8 bases fit TRBD1. This CDR3 region has 12 residues. V gave up 6 bases and J gave up 5 bases; unmatched junction bases: 0. The CDR3 is CASRTGDNEQFF. The CDR3 nucleotides read TGTGCCAGCAGGACAGGGGACAATGAGCAGTTCTTC.

This clonotype has a count of ten or more. The chain couples TRBV5-1 to TRBJ1-4; 8 positions agree with TRBD1. The CDR3 extends over 14 amino acids. Germline CDR1 SGHRS, CDR2 YFSETQ. The J segment lost 8 bases and the V segment lost 4 bases, leaving 7 bases of the junction unmatched. The CDR3 DNA is TGCGCCAGCAGCCCCGTAGGGACAGGCGAAAAACTGTTTTTT. Protein product: CASSPVGTGEKLFF.